This is a list of T cell receptor beta chains from one sample in a study of blood T cells in healthy people across ages. In TCRdb, the 5' RACE reads were re-called with MiXCR into one record per CDR3 protein. The sample has fewer than 600,000 distinct CDR3 sequences, about 28% seen once; the top ten hold approximately 3.6%. The same data also contributed to another study, on T cells of mothers and their children.

Sequencing was performed on blood. These TCRs come from a boy aged 2-9 years in good health. CDR3s include the opening cysteine and the closing phenylalanine or tryptophan. A D gene is named only where the DNA matches it firmly. Clone size is stated in some rows and not others, as once, few, many or a class when expanded.

clone_size	d_call	v_call	j_call	cdr3_length	cdr3_nt	cdr3_aa
NA	NA	TRBV7-9	TRBJ2-3	15	TGTGCCAGCAGCTTAGTCTTGCGGGAAGAAGCTACGCAGTATTTT	CASSLVLREEATQYF
NA	TRBD1	TRBV29-1	TRBJ2-1	16	TGCAGCGTTGAAGGGGCCGGGACAGGATTTTACAATGAGCAGTTCTTC	CSVEGAGTGFYNEQFF
once	NA	TRBV10-3	TRBJ1-4	14	TGTGCCATCAGTGAAGGGCAGGGCTACGAAAAACTGTTTTTT	CAISEGQGYEKLFF
few	TRBD2	TRBV12-3/TRBV12-4	TRBJ2-1	15	TGTGCCAGCAGTTTAACTAGCGCATCCTACAATGAGCAGTTCTTC	CASSLTSASYNEQFF
NA	NA	TRBV29-1	TRBJ1-2	12	TGCAGCGTTGAGGTCAATACCTATGGCTACACCTTC	CSVEVNTYGYTF
few	NA	TRBV5-4	TRBJ2-5	14	TGTGCCAGCAGCAGCCGGACAGAGCAAGAGACCCAGTACTTC	CASSSRTEQETQYF
NA	TRBD2	TRBV7-2	TRBJ2-3	16	TGTGCCAGCAGCGCGGAACGCGGGAGCCCCCCAGATACGCAGTATTTT	CASSAERGSPPDTQYF
NA	NA	TRBV3-1	TRBJ1-1	14	TGTGCCAGCAGCCGCAGGGGCCCTAACACTGAAGCTTTCTTT	CASSRRGPNTEAFF
few	TRBD1	TRBV28	TRBJ2-7	15	TGTGCCAGCAGGTCCCGGACAGGGGGGATATACGAGCAGTACTTC	CASRSRTGGIYEQYF
few	TRBD1	TRBV2	TRBJ2-5	14	TGTGCCAGCAGGGTACAGGGGCTCCGGGAGACCCAGTACTTC	CASRVQGLRETQYF
NA	TRBD2	TRBV12-3/TRBV12-4	TRBJ2-3	16	TGTGCCAGCAGTCTTATAGCGGGAGGGTTCGCAGATGCGCAGTATTTT	CASSLIAGGFADAQYF
few	NA	TRBV6-2/TRBV6-3	TRBJ1-2	13	TGTGCCAGCAGTTACAGGGAACACTATGGCTACACCTTC	CASSYREHYGYTF
NA	NA	TRBV6-2/TRBV6-3	TRBJ1-4	18	TGTGCCAGCAGAACTCCGCGGGGCTGGACCCCAACTAATGAAAAACTGTTTTTT	CASRTPRGWTPTNEKLFF
few	TRBD1	TRBV7-6	TRBJ2-2	15	TGTGCCAGCAGCCCAGGGGGTGGGAACACCGGGGAGCTGTTTTTT	CASSPGGGNTGELFF
NA	NA	TRBV4-3	TRBJ2-1	14	TGCGCCAGCAGCCAAGGGGGGTCCAACAATGAGCAGTTCTTC	CASSQGGSNNEQFF
few	NA	TRBV29-1	TRBJ2-7	13	TGCAGCGGCGTAGCAGGGAGCTCCTACGAGCAGTACTTC	CSGVAGSSYEQYF
few	TRBD2	TRBV13	TRBJ2-3	16	TGTGCCAGCAGCTTAGTGGACTTGACTAGCGGAGATACGCAGTATTTT	CASSLVDLTSGDTQYF
few	TRBD2	TRBV6-8	TRBJ2-1	15	TGTGCCAGCAGACGTAGCGGGAGGGACTACAATGAGCAGTTCTTC	CASRRSGRDYNEQFF
NA	NA	TRBV20-1	TRBJ2-1	14	TGCAGTGCTGGAGAGCCCCTATCAGGCAATGAGCAGTTCTTC	CSAGEPLSGNEQFF
few	NA	TRBV7-6	TRBJ2-3	13	TGTGCCAGCAGCTTAGGAGCTCGGGATACGCAGTATTTT	CASSLGARDTQYF
NA	TRBD1	TRBV6-4	TRBJ2-7	16	TGTGCCAGCTCCTCTTACCGGGGACAGGGTAGCCACGAGCAGTACTTC	CASSSYRGQGSHEQYF
NA	NA	TRBV27	TRBJ2-5	17	TGTGCCAGCATGGAGAGGATGGGGCTAGCGATGGGGCAGACCCAGTACTTC	CASMERMGLAMGQTQYF
few	NA	TRBV20-1	TRBJ1-2	15	TGCAGTGCTAGCTCCGGGGGGGGAACTAACTATGGCTACACCTTC	CSASSGGGTNYGYTF
NA	NA	TRBV19	TRBJ2-1	15	TGTGCCAGTAGGGCCCTAGGCGCGGAGGACAATGAGCAGTTCTTC	CASRALGAEDNEQFF
NA	NA	TRBV20-1	TRBJ2-1	12	TGCAGTGCTGGCCAGCGGGCTTATGAGCAGTTCTTC	CSAGQRAYEQFF
NA	TRBD1	TRBV14	TRBJ2-5	17	TGTGCCAGCAGCCTCTATGCCGGGACAGTGTACCAAGAGACCCAGTACTTC	CASSLYAGTVYQETQYF
many	NA	TRBV11-3	TRBJ2-1	14	TGTGCCAGCAGCTTATCGGGGCTAGCCAATGAGCAGTTCTTC	CASSLSGLANEQFF
NA	NA	TRBV5-4	TRBJ2-7	15	TGTGCCAGCAGCTTGGGGGTGAAATACTCCTACGAGCAGTACTTC	CASSLGVKYSYEQYF
NA	NA	TRBV12-3/TRBV12-4	TRBJ2-7	13	TGTGCCAGCAGCCGCCCGTCGCCGTACGAGCAGTACTTC	CASSRPSPYEQYF
many	TRBD2	TRBV28	TRBJ2-7	15	TGTGCCAGCAGTCTCCGACCGACTAGCGGGAGAGTGCAGTACTTC	CASSLRPTSGRVQYF
few	NA	TRBV5-1	TRBJ2-5	13	TGCGCCAGCAGTTATGACGGCCGAGAGACCCAGTACTTC	CASSYDGRETQYF
NA	TRBD1	TRBV3-1	TRBJ2-5	14	TGTGCCAGCAGCCAAGGTCCGACAGGGGTGACCCAGTACTTC	CASSQGPTGVTQYF
few	TRBD1	TRBV20-1	TRBJ2-4	19	TGCAGTGCTAGAGATCCCTTACCGGGACAGGGGGTGGACAAAAACATTCAGTACTTC	CSARDPLPGQGVDKNIQYF
NA	TRBD2	TRBV29-1	TRBJ2-1	14	TGCAGCGTTCTACCTAGCGGGAGATACAATGAGCAGTTCTTC	CSVLPSGRYNEQFF
few	NA	TRBV7-9	TRBJ2-5	15	TGTGCCAGCAGCCCCACCGGGCCCAGCCAAGAGACCCAGTACTTC	CASSPTGPSQETQYF
NA	NA	TRBV27	TRBJ1-2	13	TGTGCCAGCAGTTTCCGGGGGTCCTATGGCTACACCTTC	CASSFRGSYGYTF
NA	NA	TRBV30	TRBJ1-5	15	TGTGCCTGGAGTTATCCCGGACAGTACAATCAGCCCCAGCATTTT	CAWSYPGQYNQPQHF
NA	NA	TRBV6-2/TRBV6-3	TRBJ1-1	12	TGTGCCAGCAGTTACGGGCACACTGAAGCTTTCTTT	CASSYGHTEAFF
few	TRBD2	TRBV3-1	TRBJ2-1	19	TGTGCCAGCAGCCAAGAATACAGCTCGACTAGCGGGGTCTACAATGAGCAGTTCTTC	CASSQEYSSTSGVYNEQFF
NA	TRBD1	TRBV7-8	TRBJ1-6	15	TGTGCCAGCAGCCCTCGACAGGGCCCTAGTTCACCCCTCCACTTT	CASSPRQGPSSPLHF
few	NA	TRBV10-3	TRBJ2-7	16	TGTGCCATCAGTGAGTCGACGGCGGGGCGGCCTTACGAGCAGTACTTC	CAISESTAGRPYEQYF